This TCR beta chain was sequenced during a study of blood T cell repertoires in COVID-19 (TCRdb year 2020). Study-wide context: Samples covering the acute and convalescent phases of COVID-19 were provided by collaborators in the United States, Italy and Spain. The dataset comprised deeply sampled blood TCRbeta repertoires from subjects exposed to, actively infected with, or recovered from COVID-19. Nearly every sample came with metadata listing a de-identified subject ID, COVID-19 status, age in years and sex. Where available, HLA class I and class II types were taken from metadata supplied by the sample provider and were not determined by assay-based typing. The repertoires were released in a freely available public database intended as a resource for research on the immune response to SARS-CoV-2. The samples were drawn from two sources: the first 160 participants of the ongoing ImmuneRACE study, and 1,000 to 1,500 subjects contributed by 6 global collaborators. The material from the prospective study consisted of cDNA or gDNA derived from T cells, B-cell-depleted T cells, or PBMCs.

Participants in the prospective study were aged roughly 18 to 95 years, lived in about two dozen United States geographic areas, and enrolled through a virtual design. Cohort assignment in the prospective study relied on participant-reported clinical history from a screening survey and a study questionnaire. ImmuneRACE Cohort 3 recovered participants were defined by two consecutive negative NP/OP PCR tests, healthcare professional clearance, or symptom resolution. In the prospective study, whole blood, serum and a nasopharyngeal or oropharyngeal swab were collected from each participant by mobile phlebotomists. Additional blood draws and questionnaires over an approximately two-month period could optionally be provided by prospective study participants. Before DNA extraction, prospective study blood samples were shipped either frozen or at room temperature. Results and caveats for the whole study, not just this receptor: How much clinical and demographic metadata was included differed by source and by participant, and the metadata was provided uncurated.

The cysteine opens and the phenylalanine closes a CDR3 of 13 amino acids. CDR3 DNA only is kept here, 39 bases in frame from base 1. V and J are truncated by 2 bases and 8 bases respectively, leaving an intervening sequence of 7 bases. The germline V gene encodes CDR1 SNHLY and CDR2 FYNNEI. In regard to this clone: What antigen it recognizes has not been identified. Base-call qualities are not available, and no considerably larger clone is one nucleotide away.

The immunoSEQ Assay, a bias-controlled multiplex PCR, was used to amplify TCRbeta CDR3 regions from genomic DNA. In the authors' own workflow: The number of nucleated cells in each sample was estimated from the amplification of reference gene primers within the assay. To quantify the absolute abundance of each unique TCRbeta CDR3 rearrangement, sequence reads were collapsed and filtered. For each sample, productive Simpson clonality was calculated as the square root of Simpson's diversity index across productive rearrangements. What TCRdb holds here is the immuneACCESS table cut down to in-frame rearrangements. Part of the clones is not present; checked against another copy, under half of the missing clones reflect an unresolved V gene, and the others are unexplained. That table gives V, J and clone size, and the DNA gave D and trimming. Here the sample has roughly 170,000 clones; 70% to 80% occur a single time. Of the sample, roughly 17% is held by the ten largest clones.

This clonotype was sampled from a woman aged 45-59 years who had recovered from COVID-19. The rearranged chain carries TRBV2 and TRBJ1-6; no D gene call is confident. Material: PBMCs or T cells enriched from blood (not recorded which). CDR3 reads: CASSENQDSPLHF. The nucleotides are TGTGCCAGCAGTGAAAATCAGGATTCACCCCTCCACTTT. Supplemented by the reference TRBV2 and TRBJ1-6 proteins around the CDR3, the complete variable domain is EPEVTQTPSHQVTQMGQEVILRCVPISNHLYFYWYRQILGQKVEFLVSFYNNEISEKSEIFDDQFSVERPDGSNFTLKIRSTKLEDSAMYFCASSENQDSPLHFGNGTRLTVT.